This T cell receptor (beta chain) is from a study of T cell responses to AZD1222 COVID-19 vaccine. CDR3 length: 16 residues. CDR1 is SEHNR and CDR2 is FQNEAQ in the germline V gene (reference sequence). Deletions cut 1 base from V and 3 bases from J, with 13 bases between. Profiling relied on immunoSEQ multiplex PCR, and the TCRdb table lists in-frame clones only, not all of them. The table shows 130,000 to 150,000 clones, with 75% to 85% occurring only once. The sequence was obtained from an adult in good health. V is TRBV7-9 and J is TRBJ1-3, with a possible D match to TRBD1 (6 bases). Source: peripheral blood, taken on day 0 of MenACWY control vaccination. CDR3 amino acids: CASSLGQPGVGNTIYF. CDR3 bases: TGTGCCAGCAGCTTAGGCCAGCCAGGGGTTGGAAACACCATATATTTT.